This passage covers 17 T cell receptor beta chains from one sample sequenced in a study of naive and memory T cell subsets. The beta constant-region primer was an equimolar mix of two oligonucleotides covering TRBC1 and TRBC2. From the UMI-ligation and nested PCR reads, TCRdb called clonotypes with MiXCR, one entry per CDR3 protein. The profile shows about 80,000 distinct CDR3 sequences, around 13% of them singletons. Sequencing input: central memory CD4+ T cells from blood. The source of these receptors is a human donor in good health.

As for this clonotype: Being one base from a much bigger clone, this may be a read error. This sequence joins TRBV6-2 or TRBV6-3 and TRBJ1-5, with D unresolved. Per the germline V gene, CDR1 is MNHEY and CDR2 is SVGEGT. Trimming left V 5 bases short and J 12 bases short, with 14 bases between. The CDR3 runs 12 residues. CDR3 DNA: TGTGCCAGCAGTATATGGTCCGGGGACCAGCATTTT. This encodes CASSIWSGDQHF.

This clonotype was seen at least ten times. This chain uses TRBV6-5 with TRBJ1-5, with TRBD1 matching over 7 bases. CDR1 is MNHEY and CDR2 is SVGAGI in the germline V gene. Unmatched junction bases numbered 0, after V lost 6 bases and J lost 4 bases. CDR3 length: 12 amino acids. The DNA for the CDR3 is TGTGCCAGCAGGACAGGGAATCAGCCCCAGCATTTT. It specifies CASRTGNQPQHF.

This clonotype has a handful of counts. The V gene is TRBV28, the J gene TRBJ1-6; no definite D call. Germline-derived CDR1 and CDR2 are MDHEN and SYDVKM. This CDR3 contains 13 residues. Trimming cost V 8 bases and J 0 bases, with 5 bases left between them. The CDR3 loop reads CASLSSYNSPLHF. As DNA, the CDR3 is TGTGCCAGCCTTAGCTCCTATAATTCACCCCTCCACTTT.

The V gene is TRBV6-5, the J gene TRBJ1-6; D is perhaps TRBD1 (5 bases). Trimming pared 0 bases from V and 7 bases from J, leaving 10 bases between. CDR1 and CDR2 from the germline V gene are MNHEY and SVGAGI. This CDR3 comprises 15 residues. The chain's CDR3 is CASSYSGGGNSPLHF. CDR3 nucleotides: TGTGCCAGCAGTTACTCTGGGGGTGGAAATTCACCCCTCCACTTT.

This clonotype was detected many times. The rearrangement joins TRBV24-1 to TRBJ2-3; no reliable D call. Germline lookup yields CDR1 KGHDR and CDR2 SFDVKD. The CDR3 is 14 residues long. Trimming cost V 5 bases and J 7 bases, with 15 bases left between them. The CDR3 reads CATSARQYTNTQYF. The CDR3 bases are TGTGCCACCAGTGCGCGCCAGTATACAAATACGCAGTATTTT.

The V call is TRBV7-2, the J call TRBJ2-1; D gene unclear. The CDR3 has 13 residues. Germline CDR1 and CDR2: SGHTA and FQGNSA. Trimming shortened V by 5 bases and J by 5 bases, and 10 bases separated the two germline ends. CDR3 nucleotide sequence: TGTGCCAGCAGCCCCGGTTTCAACAATGAGCAGTTCTTC. This translates into CASSPGFNNEQFF.

This clonotype was found a few times. This rearrangement joins TRBV4-1 to TRBJ1-5; 7 bases agree with TRBD1. Germline lookup yields CDR1 MGHRA and CDR2 YSYEKL. V shed 4 bases and J 6 bases; nucleotides not matched to a gene: 12. The CDR3 consists of 16 residues. CDR3 coding DNA: TGCGCCAGCAGCCCCGGGACAGCTTGGGTTCTTCAGCCCCAGCATTTT. It encodes CASSPGTAWVLQPQHF.

V usage is TRBV10-3 and J usage is TRBJ2-1; a weak D match, TRBD1 (6 bases). V was pared by 6 bases and J by 4 bases, with 7 bases between. The germline V gene encodes CDR1 ENHRY and CDR2 SYGVKD. The CDR3 runs 12 residues. The CDR3 DNA reads TGTGCCATCAGGGACAGTTACAATGAGCAGTTCTTC. Its translation: CAIRDSYNEQFF.

The chain couples TRBV2 to TRBJ1-5, with TRBD1 matching over 9 bases. This CDR3 is 14 amino acids long. In germline, CDR1 is SNHLY, CDR2 FYNNEI. Trimming removed 6 bases from V and 5 bases from J; junction bases left unmatched: 5. CDR3 coding DNA: TGTGCCAGCAGAGACTGGACAGGGGATCAGCCCCAGCATTTT. This encodes CASRDWTGDQPQHF.

This chain joins TRBV10-3 and TRBJ2-1; D gene unclear. CDR3 length: 10 amino acids. V was clipped by 6 bases and J by 7 bases, with 4 bases between them. Germline V gene data show CDR1 as ENHRY and CDR2 as SYGVKD. The CDR3 loop reads CAIRENEQFF. The CDR3 DNA sequence: TGTGCCATCAGGGAGAATGAGCAGTTCTTC.

The chain recombines TRBV6-6 with TRBJ1-2; 7 bases match TRBD1. CDR1 and CDR2 from the germline V gene are MNHNY and SVGAGI (reference sequence). The V segment lost 5 bases and the J segment 1 base; nucleotides outside the gene matches: 10. The CDR3 runs 16 residues. CDR3 region: CASSSRGTAFNYGYTF. The CDR3 DNA is TGTGCCAGCAGTAGCCGAGGGACAGCATTTAACTATGGCTACACCTTC.

The J gene is TRBJ2-7, the V gene TRBV29-1; D unclear. This CDR3 is 13 amino acids long. V was pared by 4 bases and J by 0 bases, with 10 bases between. CDR1 is SQVTM, CDR2 ANQGSEA, per germline. DNA of the CDR3: TGCAGCGTTGTGGCGGTTCTCTCCTACGAGCAGTACTTC. It yields the protein CSVVAVLSYEQYF.

This clonotype was counted a few times. The chain carries TRBV28 and TRBJ1-5, with 8 bases fitting TRBD1. The junction had 12 bases not matched to a gene; V was cut back by 5 bases and J by 3 bases. Germline assignment: CDR1 MDHEN and CDR2 SYDVKM. The CDR3 runs to 17 residues. CDR3 DNA: TGTGCCAGCAGTCTGAGATTGACAGGGGTGAACAATCAGCCCCAGCATTTT. Translation gives CASSLRLTGVNNQPQHF.

This clonotype was counted a few times. The chain is built from TRBV3-1 and TRBJ2-7; 10 bases map to TRBD1. The V and J ends lost 4 bases and 5 bases, in that order; junction bases with no gene match: 8. The CDR3 runs 15 residues. Germline V gene sequence: CDR1 LGHDT, CDR2 YNNKEL (reference sequence). CDR3 region: CASSPEDRGTNEQYF. For the CDR3, the DNA is TGTGCCAGCAGCCCCGAGGACAGGGGGACCAACGAGCAGTACTTC.

This clonotype was counted a few times. The gene calls are TRBV11-2 and TRBJ2-6; 12 nucleotides match TRBD1. There are 17 residues in the CDR3. Looked up from germline, CDR1 is SGHAT and CDR2 is FQNNGV. V lost 4 bases, J lost 2 bases, and 3 bases stayed unmatched. The CDR3 loop reads CASSYRDRGPGANVLTF. The CDR3, as DNA: TGTGCCAGCAGCTACCGGGACAGGGGGCCTGGGGCCAACGTCCTGACTTTC.

This clonotype has only a few counts. This sequence joins TRBV20-1 and TRBJ2-5; no firm D call. Trimming pared 1 base from V and 4 bases from J, leaving 10 bases between. CDR1 is DFQATT and CDR2 is SNEGSKA in the germline V gene (reference sequence). The CDR3 consists of 13 residues. The CDR3 spells CSARGGSRETQYF. DNA of the CDR3: TGCAGTGCTAGAGGGGGTTCGCGAGAGACCCAGTACTTC.

The chain joins TRBV6-5 to TRBJ1-1; 7 bases match TRBD1. Germline CDR1 is MNHEY and CDR2 is SVGAGI. The CDR3 has 14 residues. The junction had 6 bases not matched to a gene; V was cut back by 7 bases and J by 1 base. CDR3 sequence reads: CASTQGVANTEAFF. The CDR3 DNA reads TGTGCCAGCACCCAGGGGGTCGCGAACACTGAAGCTTTCTTT.